Listed here is a single T cell receptor (beta chain). Its antigen remains unidentified. Base qualities were left out, and no much larger clone turns up one base away. One collaborating source in Seattle enrolled patients while the patients were actively infected and followed the patients over time throughout the course of disease. Collaborating institutions collected whole blood in K2EDTA tubes following their own protocols. For TCRbeta analysis, collaborators shipped samples in one of three forms: frozen whole blood, isolated PBMCs, or DNA extracted from either of those sample types. The immunoSEQ Assay, a bias-controlled multiplex PCR, was used to amplify TCRbeta CDR3 regions from genomic DNA. On the authors' methods: The number of nucleated cells in each sample was estimated by amplification of reference gene primers within the assay. To quantify the absolute abundance of each unique TCRbeta CDR3 rearrangement, sequence reads were collapsed and filtered. For each sample, productive Simpson clonality was calculated as the square root of Simpson's diversity index across productive rearrangements. Entries here come from immuneACCESS through TCRdb and include only in-frame sequences with V and J called. Some clones fail to appear in such tables; in the studies checked, an unresolved V gene covers under half of the shortfall, and the cause of the remainder is unknown. V, J and clone size derive from that table, while D and trimming were established from the DNA sequence. The sample table shows fewer than 70,000 clones, and 75% to 90% are seen once. Approximately 15% of the sample rests with the top ten.

Measured from the cysteine to the phenylalanine, the CDR3 is 12 residues long. The only DNA kept is the CDR3, 36 bases in frame from the first base. The junction carries 7 bases between V and J, which are trimmed by 3 bases and 5 bases respectively. The data originate from a study of blood T cell repertoires in COVID-19 (dated by TCRdb to the early 2020s). Broadly, across the study: Samples from collaborators originated in the United States, Italy and Spain and spanned both the acute and convalescent phases of COVID-19. The prospective study material was composed of cDNA or gDNA derived from T cells, B-cell-depleted T cells, or PBMCs. The dataset comprised deeply sampled blood TCRbeta repertoires from subjects exposed to, actively infected with, or recovered from COVID-19. The repertoires were released in a freely available public database meant as a resource for research on the immune response to SARS-CoV-2. Samples came from the ongoing ImmuneRACE study (first 160 participants) plus 1,254 subjects from 6 global collaborators. Sample metadata almost always included a de-identified subject ID, COVID-19 status, age in years and sex. Where available, HLA class I and class II types were obtained from metadata supplied by the sample provider rather than from assay-based typing. Study-wide findings and limitations: The amount of clinical and demographic metadata varied by source and participant and was provided uncurated.

The receptor comes from a man aged 40-55 years with COVID-19, enrolled during active disease. The V and J genes are TRBV12-3 or TRBV12-4 and TRBJ1-2; no D segment can be confidently identified. The sequenced material came from peripheral blood. The DNA reads as follows: TGTGCCAGCAGTTTCGAGGATTATGGCTACACCTTC. It translates as CASSFEDYGYTF.